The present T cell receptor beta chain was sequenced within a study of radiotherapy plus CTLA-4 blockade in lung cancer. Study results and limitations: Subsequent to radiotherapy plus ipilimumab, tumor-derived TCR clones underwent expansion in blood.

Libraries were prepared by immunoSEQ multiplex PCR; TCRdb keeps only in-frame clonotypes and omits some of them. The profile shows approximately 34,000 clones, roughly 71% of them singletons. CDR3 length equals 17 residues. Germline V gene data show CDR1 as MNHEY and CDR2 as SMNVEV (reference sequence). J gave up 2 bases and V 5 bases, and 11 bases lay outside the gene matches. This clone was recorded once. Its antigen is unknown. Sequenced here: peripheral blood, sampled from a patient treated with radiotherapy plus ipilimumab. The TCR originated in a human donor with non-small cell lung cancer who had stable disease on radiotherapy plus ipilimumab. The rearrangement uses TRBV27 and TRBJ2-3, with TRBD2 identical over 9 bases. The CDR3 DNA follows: TGTGCCAGCAGTAGTGAGCGGGAGGCGGGCCACACAGATACGCAGTATTTT. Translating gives CASSSEREAGHTDTQYF.